This is a list of T cell receptor beta chains from one sample in a study of blood T cell repertoires in COVID-19. Data came from immunoSEQ multiplex PCR; TCRdb stores just in-frame clones and leaves some out. The repertoire consists of 180,000 or so clones, with roughly 84% occurring once and the leading ten covering roughly 13%. The specimen was PBMCs or T cells enriched from blood (not recorded which). Source of these receptors: an older woman who had recovered from COVID-19. CDR3s include the opening cysteine and the closing phenylalanine or tryptophan. Each record gives: V gene, clone size, J gene, D gene, CDR3 protein, CDR3 DNA. The D gene is left open where the match is weak. Some rows mark clone size as missing; the rest say once, few, many or name a class of expanded clone.

TRBV6-1	-	TRBJ1-1	-	CASSEAWGNTEAFF	TGTGCCAGCAGTGAAGCGTGGGGCAACACTGAAGCTTTCTTT
TRBV11-2	-	TRBJ1-2	TRBD1	CASSLDPQGVGYTF	TGTGCCAGCAGCTTAGATCCGCAGGGGGTCGGCTACACCTTC
TRBV3-1/TRBV3-2	-	TRBJ1-6	TRBD1	CASRTGENSPLHF	TGTGCCAGCAGAACAGGGGAGAATTCACCCCTCCACTTT
TRBV10-2	once	TRBJ2-3	TRBD2	CASRPSGSEAQYF	TGCGCCAGCAGGCCTAGCGGGAGTGAAGCGCAGTATTTT
TRBV5-1	-	TRBJ2-1	TRBD2	CASSLSGRSSNEQFF	TGCGCCAGCAGCCTTAGCGGGAGGTCATCCAATGAGCAGTTCTTC
TRBV6-5	-	TRBJ2-7	-	CASRKRARYEQYF	TGTGCCAGCCGAAAGAGGGCGCGCTACGAGCAGTACTTC
TRBV9	-	TRBJ2-2	-	CASSPRIAVDTGELFF	TGTGCCAGCAGCCCTCGTATTGCGGTGGACACCGGGGAGCTGTTTTTT
TRBV6-6	-	TRBJ2-3	TRBD1	CASSPGTGRTDTQYF	TGTGCCAGCAGCCCCGGGACAGGGCGTACAGATACGCAGTATTTT
TRBV30	few	TRBJ1-5	-	CAWNRGYQPQHF	TGTGCCTGGAACCGGGGGTATCAGCCCCAGCATTTT
TRBV9	-	TRBJ2-5	TRBD2	CASSVEASGDSDF	TGTGCCAGCAGCGTAGAGGCTAGCGGGGATTCAGACTTC
TRBV5-1	-	TRBJ2-3	-	CASHRWGRDTQYF	TGCGCCAGCCACCGCTGGGGCAGAGATACGCAGTATTTT
TRBV5-1	-	TRBJ1-1	TRBD1	CASSFTGGNTQAFF	TGCGCCAGCAGCTTTACAGGGGGGAATACTCAAGCTTTCTTT
TRBV28	-	TRBJ1-2	TRBD1	CASSTGDRLGYTF	TGTGCCAGCAGTACAGGGGACAGGCTCGGCTACACCTTC
TRBV2	-	TRBJ1-1	TRBD1	CASRQGEAEAFF	TGTGCCAGCAGGCAGGGGGAGGCTGAAGCTTTCTTT
TRBV5-1	-	TRBJ1-3	-	CASSLQGVSVGNTIYF	TGCGCCAGCAGCTTACAGGGAGTTAGCGTTGGAAACACCATATATTTT
TRBV28	-	TRBJ1-2	TRBD1	CASSLGQGDYGYTF	TGTGCCAGCAGTTTAGGACAGGGGGACTATGGCTACACCTTC
TRBV28	-	TRBJ2-1	TRBD1	CASSFPLLIGGSSYNEQFF	TGTGCCAGCAGTTTTCCCCTGCTGATAGGGGGCAGCTCCTACAATGAGCAGTTCTTC
TRBV4-1	-	TRBJ2-3	TRBD2	CASSQGRLASGRWDTQYF	TGCGCCAGCAGCCAAGGCCGATTGGCTAGCGGGAGATGGGATACGCAGTATTTT
TRBV5-4	-	TRBJ1-3	-	CASSLGGVGSNTIYF	TGTGCCAGCAGCTTGGGGGGGGTCGGAAGTAACACCATATATTTT
TRBV28	few	TRBJ1-1	-	CASSLDRLPEAFF	TGTGCCAGCAGTTTAGACAGGCTCCCTGAAGCTTTCTTT